This TCR beta chain is from a study of T cell responses to AZD1222 COVID-19 vaccine. The study, taken as a whole, reports: The peak T cell response came first, and repertoires were sampled only after it. Two doses of AZD1222 preceded a rise in Spike-specific TCR breadth and depth.

Details on this clone: Its cognate antigen is unknown.

Method: immunoSEQ multiplex PCR; TCRdb's copy keeps in-frame clones and lacks some. Altogether approximately 300,000 clones are present, almost 95% being singletons, with the ten largest covering 0.55%. CDR1 is LNHDA, CDR2 SQIVND, per germline (reference sequence). This CDR3 has 13 residues. V gave up 4 bases and J gave up 5 bases; unmatched junction bases: 2. This TCR came from an adult who received the AZD1222 COVID-19 vaccine. The chain is built from TRBV19 and TRBJ1-1; 9 nucleotides match TRBD1. The sequencing here drew on peripheral blood, taken 28 days after the second AZD1222 dose. CDR3 nucleotide sequence: TGTGCCAGTAGTACGGACAGGGGAACTGAAGCTTTCTTT. Translated: CASSTDRGTEAFF.